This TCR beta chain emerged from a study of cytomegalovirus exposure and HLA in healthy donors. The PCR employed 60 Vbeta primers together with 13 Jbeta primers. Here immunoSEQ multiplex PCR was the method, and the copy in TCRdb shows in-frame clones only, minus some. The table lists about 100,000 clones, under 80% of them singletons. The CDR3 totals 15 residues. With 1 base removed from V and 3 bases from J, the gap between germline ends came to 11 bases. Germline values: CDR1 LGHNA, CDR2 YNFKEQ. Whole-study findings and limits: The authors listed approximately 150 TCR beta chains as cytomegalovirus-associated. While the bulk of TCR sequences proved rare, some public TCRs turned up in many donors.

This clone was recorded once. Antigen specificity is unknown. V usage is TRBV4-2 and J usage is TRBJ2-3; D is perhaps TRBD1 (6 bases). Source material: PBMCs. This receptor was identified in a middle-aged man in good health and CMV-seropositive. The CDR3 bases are TGTGCCAGCAGCCAAGTTCTACAGGGAACAGATACGCAGTATTTT. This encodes CASSQVLQGTDTQYF.